This T cell receptor beta chain was sequenced in a study of regulatory T cells in long-lasting Graves disease. Study-wide results and limits: Less diverse TCR repertoires were seen in persistent Graves' patients than in newly diagnosed ones. Persistent disease was characterized by preferential usage of TRBV28, TRBJ1-2 and TRBJ2-5.

Regarding time point: newly diagnosed GD, antithyroid drugs for less than 3 months. The TCR library was prepared using RNA isolated from PBMCs. This clonotype was detected ten times or more. Its antigen is not identified. TCR beta libraries were built with iRepertoire HTBI primers and Arm-PCR of CDR3 regions. TCRdb independently ran MiXCR on the multiplex PCR reads; one entry per CDR3 protein. The table records 420,000 or so distinct CDR3 sequences, over 15% of them present only once. Germline assignment: CDR1 MNHNS and CDR2 SASEGT. The CDR3 has 16 amino acids. Trimming took 10 bases from V and 5 from J; bases not matched to a gene: 11. This sample was also put to use in a study of T cells in Graves' hyperthyroidism and ophthalmopathy. That source reports: When the TCR CDR3 underwent first-round RT-PCR, the HTBI primer set was used.

The receptor comes from a young woman with Graves disease. This chain joins TRBV6-1 and TRBJ2-1; 13 bases agree with TRBD2. The sample was peripheral blood mononuclear cells (PBMCs), taken at new diagnosis, from a patient treated with antithyroid drugs. CDR3 amino acids: CATPAGGTSGDNEQFF. The CDR3 region has the DNA TGTGCCACCCCTGCGGGGGGGACTAGCGGGGACAATGAGCAGTTCTTC.